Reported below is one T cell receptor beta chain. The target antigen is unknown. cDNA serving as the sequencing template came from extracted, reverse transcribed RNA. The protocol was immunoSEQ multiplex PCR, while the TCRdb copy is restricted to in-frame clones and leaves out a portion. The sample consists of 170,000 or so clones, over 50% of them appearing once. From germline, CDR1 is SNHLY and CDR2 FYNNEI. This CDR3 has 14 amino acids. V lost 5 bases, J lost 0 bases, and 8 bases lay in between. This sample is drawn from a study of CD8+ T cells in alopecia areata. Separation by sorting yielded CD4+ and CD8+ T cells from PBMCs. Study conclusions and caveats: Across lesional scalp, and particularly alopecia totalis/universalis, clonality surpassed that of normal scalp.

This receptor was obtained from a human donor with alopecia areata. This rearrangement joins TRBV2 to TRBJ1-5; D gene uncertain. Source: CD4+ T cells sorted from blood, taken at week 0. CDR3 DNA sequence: TGTGCCAGCAGTCCTAGAAATAGCAATCAGCCCCAGCATTTT. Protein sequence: CASSPRNSNQPQHF.